What follows describes a single T cell receptor beta chain. Antigen: not known. CDR1 MGHDK and CDR2 SYGVNS come from the germline V gene. The CDR3 totals 17 residues. V was clipped by 6 bases and J by 0 bases, with 15 bases between them. This entry belongs to a study of cytomegalovirus exposure and HLA in healthy donors. Study-level information: Around 76% of several hundred genotyped donors fell in the Caucasian-associated ancestry cluster. Overall study findings and caveats: The study carried out a later analysis of TCR beta sequences. It associated around 17,000 of them with specific HLA alleles at a false discovery rate of 0.05. Later genetic work tied a missense DCLRE1C variant to beta-chain V and J trimming. A later analysis found common viral pathogens apparently linked to several of the most significant clusters.

The PCR employed 60 Vbeta primers together with 13 Jbeta primers. The protocol was immunoSEQ multiplex PCR, while the TCRdb copy is restricted to in-frame clones and leaves out a portion. The sample lists 150,000 to 200,000 clones, roughly three quarters occurring once. This TCR derives from a woman aged 40 to 49 in good health and CMV-seropositive. The sequenced material came from PBMCs. The genes are TRBV25-1 and TRBJ2-6, with D possibly matching TRBD1 (7 bases). The CDR3 region has the DNA TGTGCCAGCAGCAGGGGGGACAGTAACTCTGGGGCCAACGTCCTGACTTTC. Translating gives CASSRGDSNSGANVLTF.